This entry lists 29 T cell receptor beta chains sequenced from one sample in a study of cytomegalovirus exposure and HLA in healthy donors. It was with 60 Vbeta and 13 Jbeta primers that the PCR ran. The repertoire was sequenced with immunoSEQ multiplex PCR; TCRdb's copy has only in-frame clones and lacks some. Its table lists around 76,000 clones. Material for sequencing was PBMCs. These receptors came from a man in his forties or fifties in good health and CMV-seronegative.

J is TRBJ2-1 and V is TRBV6-6; D perhaps matches TRBD2 (6 bases). The CDR3 covers 14 residues. Deletions cut 7 bases from V and 9 bases from J, with 19 bases between. CDR1 and CDR2 from the germline V gene are MNHNY and SVGAGI (reference sequence). The CDR3 sequence: CASNDSGQKVEQFF. CDR3 nucleotide sequence: TGTGCCAGCAATGATAGCGGTCAGAAGGTTGAGCAGTTCTTC.

The chain is built from TRBV7-8 and TRBJ1-3, with 9 bases identical to TRBD1. Germline V CDR1 and CDR2: SGHVS, FQNEAQ. The CDR3 consists of 17 residues. The V segment lost 5 bases and the J segment 0 bases; nucleotides outside the gene matches: 8. The CDR3 DNA reads as TGTGCCAGCAGCCTCCGGGACAGGGAATACTCTGGAAACACCATATATTTT. Amino acid sequence: CASSLRDREYSGNTIYF.

J is TRBJ2-7 and V is TRBV6-5; 12 positions match TRBD2. Germline-derived CDR1 and CDR2 are MNHEY and SVGAGI. The CDR3 spans 15 residues. V was clipped by 6 bases and J by 2 bases; unmatched bases: 5. DNA of the CDR3: TGTGCCAGCAGCTCGCCTAGCGGGAGGGCCTACGAGCAGTACTTC. This encodes CASSSPSGRAYEQYF.

The chain couples TRBV29-1 to TRBJ2-1; D might be TRBD1 (5 bases). The CDR3 is 12 amino acids. CDR1 SQVTM and CDR2 ANQGSEA come from the germline V gene. Trimming took off 3 bases at V and 6 bases at J, with 9 bases between the two ends. CDR3 coding DNA: TGCAGCGTTGATAGGACAATCAATGAGCAGTTCTTC. Protein product: CSVDRTINEQFF.

J is TRBJ1-5 and V is TRBV5-5, with D perhaps matching TRBD1 (5 bases). Per the germline V gene, CDR1 is SGHKS and CDR2 is YYEKEE (reference sequence). The CDR3 spans 14 residues. Trimming shortened V by 3 bases and J by 7 bases, and 14 bases separated the two germline ends. For the CDR3, the DNA is TGTGCCAGCAGCTCCGGGACCGGGGGGCAGCCCCAGCATTTT. Protein product: CASSSGTGGQPQHF.

Of note for this clone: Other DNA sequences in the same sample also yield this CDR3. The V gene is TRBV19, the J gene TRBJ1-2; 10 bases agree with TRBD1. After removal of 8 bases from V and 5 bases from J, the junction contained 14 bases not matched to a gene. The CDR3 covers 16 residues. Germline values: CDR1 LNHDA, CDR2 SQIVND (reference sequence). CDR3 in amino acids: CASLRDPGQGSYGYTF. The DNA for the CDR3 is TGTGCCAGTTTGCGAGATCCGGGACAGGGGAGTTATGGCTACACCTTC.

The chain uses TRBV7-2 and TRBJ2-5, with 9 bases identical to TRBD2. The CDR3 runs to 14 residues. CDR1 SGHTA and CDR2 FQGNSA come from the germline V gene. With V trimmed by 6 bases and J by 3 bases, 5 bases remained unmatched. As DNA, the CDR3 is TGTGCCAGCAGGGAACTAGCGGGTAAAGAGACCCAGTACTTC. Translated, it gives CASRELAGKETQYF.

The chain carries TRBV13 and TRBJ2-3; tentatively, D is TRBD1 (5 bases). V was trimmed by 1 base and J by 2 bases, leaving 22 bases between them. The germline V gene encodes CDR1 PRHDT and CDR2 FYEKMQ (reference sequence). The CDR3 sequence is 19 residues long. CDR3 sequence reads: CASSLEGIPGTASTDTQYF. DNA of the CDR3: TGTGCCAGCAGCTTAGAGGGGATACCGGGCACCGCTTCCACAGATACGCAGTATTTT.

This chain links TRBV7-6 with TRBJ2-7, with D possibly being TRBD2 (6 bases). This CDR3 comprises 14 residues. Trimming removed 5 bases at V and 4 bases at J, with 15 bases between. Germline lookup yields CDR1 SGHVS and CDR2 FNYEAQ. The CDR3 loop is CASSRGRVGYEQYF. In nucleotides, the CDR3 is TGTGCCAGCAGCCGGGGGAGAGTCGGGTACGAGCAGTACTTC. Together with reference TRBV7-6 and TRBJ2-7, the CDR3 gives the full variable domain: GAGVSQSPRYKVTKRGQDVALRCDPISGHVSLYWYRQALGQGPEFLTYFNYEAQQDKSGLPNDRFSAERPEGSISTLTIQRTEQRDSAMYRCASSRGRVGYEQYFGPGTRLTVT.

The CDR3 region has the DNA TGTGCCAGCTCATCACAGGGGGTTGGAGATACGCAGTATTTT. Translation: CASSSQGVGDTQYF. The chain employs TRBV18 and TRBJ2-3, with 8 bases identical to TRBD1. This CDR3 comprises 14 residues. Trimming took 5 bases from V and 5 from J; bases not matched to a gene: 6. Germline V gene data show CDR1 as KGHSH and CDR2 as LQKENI. Full variable domain (missing parts from reference TRBV18 and TRBJ2-3): NAGVMQNPRHLVRRRGQEARLRCSPMKGHSHVYWYRQLPEEGLKFMVYLQKENIIDESGMPKERFSAEFPKEGPSILRIQQVVRGDSAAYFCASSSQGVGDTQYFGPGTRLTVL.

This chain connects TRBV19 to TRBJ2-5; TRBD1 aligns across 9 bases. Germline CDR1 reads LNHDA; CDR2 reads SQIVND (reference sequence). V lost 5 bases to trimming and J lost 4 bases; unmatched junction nucleotides: 5. The CDR3 covers 14 residues. CDR3 nucleotides: TGTGCCAGTAGTCAAAACAGGGGGCTAGAGACCCAGTACTTC. It is translated as CASSQNRGLETQYF.

V and J are TRBV7-2 and TRBJ1-1; a possible D gene is TRBD1 (6 bases). CDR1 is SGHTA, CDR2 FQGNSA, per germline. CDR3 length: 12 residues. Trimming took off 6 bases at V and 6 bases at J, with 11 bases between the two ends. The CDR3 DNA reads as TGTGCCAGCAGTCCACAGGGCGCTGAAGCTTTCTTT. Translation gives CASSPQGAEAFF.

V gene TRBV9 combines with J gene TRBJ2-7, with a tentative D call TRBD2 (5 bases). In germline, CDR1 is SGDLS, CDR2 YYNGEE. This CDR3 is built from 14 residues. V was pared by 0 bases and J by 6 bases, with 13 bases between. CDR3 nucleotide sequence: TGTGCCAGCAGCGTAGCGCTAGCCTCGAGCGAGCAGTACTTC. Amino acids: CASSVALASSEQYF.

The rearrangement joins TRBV7-2 to TRBJ2-5; maybe TRBD1 (6 bases). CDR1 and CDR2 from the germline V gene are SGHTA and FQGNSA. CDR3 length: 14 residues. V gave up 4 bases and J gave up 5 bases, with 14 bases separating them. This CDR3 is CASSSIQGWETQYF. As DNA, the CDR3 is TGTGCCAGCAGCTCCATCCAGGGGTGGGAGACCCAGTACTTC. The whole variable domain, remainder taken from reference TRBV7-2 and TRBJ2-5, is GAGVSQSPSNKVTEKGKDVELRCDPISGHTALYWYRQSLGQGLEFLIYFQGNSAPDKSGLPSDRFSAERTGGSVSTLTIQRTQQEDSAVYLCASSSIQGWETQYFGPGTRLLVL.

This chain links TRBV4-3 with TRBJ2-1; D not resolved. The CDR3 is 16 residues long. V shed 2 bases and J shed 0 bases, with 11 bases lying between them. CDR1 and CDR2 (germline): LGHNA, YSLEER. This chain's CDR3 is CASSQNWFSSYNEQFF. CDR3 bases: TGCGCCAGCAGCCAAAATTGGTTCAGCTCCTACAATGAGCAGTTCTTC.

This sequence joins TRBV2 and TRBJ1-4, with 7 bases aligning to TRBD1. Trimming removed 8 bases from V and 7 bases from J; junction bases left unmatched: 7. This CDR3 has 13 residues. Germline values: CDR1 SNHLY, CDR2 FYNNEI. This CDR3 is CASSDRAGEKLFF. CDR3 nucleotide sequence: TGTGCCAGCTCCGACAGGGCAGGTGAAAAACTGTTTTTT.

The chain uses TRBV7-6 and TRBJ2-7; 11 bases are a match to TRBD1. The CDR3 spans 15 residues. The J segment lost 2 bases and the V segment lost 6 bases, leaving 6 bases of the junction unmatched. CDR1 is SGHVS and CDR2 is FNYEAQ in the germline V gene. The DNA of the CDR3 is TGTGCCAGCAGGCAGGGGACAGGGGGAACCTACGAGCAGTACTTC. Translating it yields CASRQGTGGTYEQYF.

This chain joins TRBV25-1 and TRBJ1-2; D remains ambiguous. This CDR3 has 13 residues. Germline V lookup: CDR1 MGHDK, CDR2 SYGVNS. V dropped 4 bases and J dropped 4 bases, with 10 bases sitting between them. The CDR3 region is CASSAPGVYGYTF. CDR3 nucleotide sequence: TGTGCCAGCAGTGCCCCCGGGGTCTATGGCTACACCTTC.

The rearrangement links TRBV5-4 to TRBJ2-3; 8 bases agree with TRBD1. The junction had 5 bases not matched to a gene; V was cut back by 5 bases and J by 0 bases. The CDR3 is made up of 15 amino acids. CDR1 is SGHNT and CDR2 is YYREEE in the germline V gene (reference sequence). CDR3: CASRKTGVSTDTQYF. DNA of the CDR3: TGTGCCAGCAGAAAGACAGGGGTTAGCACAGATACGCAGTATTTT.

The genes are TRBV27 and TRBJ1-1; TRBD1 matches 8 bases. The trim removed 6 bases at V and 2 bases at J, leaving 14 bases unmatched. Germline assignment: CDR1 MNHEY and CDR2 SMNVEV (reference sequence). The CDR3 totals 17 residues. CDR3: CASSFLTPGQVNTEAFF. The CDR3 nucleotides are TGTGCCAGCAGCTTCCTCACTCCGGGACAGGTCAACACTGAAGCTTTCTTT.

This chain connects TRBV18 to TRBJ2-3; no clear D. The CDR3 totals 13 residues. V shed 0 bases and J shed 11 bases, with 12 bases lying between them. The germline CDR1 and CDR2 sequences are KGHSH and LQKENI. The CDR3 reads CASSPPIVLQQYF. The CDR3 bases are TGTGCCAGCTCACCACCGATAGTTCTGCAGCAGTATTTT.

The chain links TRBV27 to TRBJ2-1; 8 nucleotides agree with TRBD1. The CDR3 length is 13 residues. Per germline, CDR1 MNHEY and CDR2 SMNVEV (reference sequence). The trim removed 3 bases at V and 8 bases at J, leaving 3 bases unmatched. The CDR3 DNA reads TGTGCCAGCAGTTTCCAACAGGGGGATGAGCAGTTCTTC. Translating it yields CASSFQQGDEQFF.

V and J are TRBV30 and TRBJ2-1, with 7 bases identical to TRBD2. V was pared by 1 base and J by 3 bases, with 6 bases of the junction left unmatched. CDR3 size: 15 residues. From germline, CDR1 is GTSNPN and CDR2 SVGIG (reference sequence). The CDR3: CAWSEPAGYYNEQFF. The CDR3 DNA reads TGTGCCTGGAGTGAGCCAGCGGGATACTACAATGAGCAGTTCTTC.

The chain couples TRBV4-1 to TRBJ2-7; 9 nucleotides agree with TRBD2. Per germline, CDR1 MGHRA and CDR2 YSYEKL. Losses at the gene ends were 3 bases for V and 7 bases for J; bases not matched to a gene: 13. The CDR3 runs 16 residues. CDR3 sequence: CASSHSLSGRVGEQYF. In nucleotides, the CDR3 is TGCGCCAGCAGCCACTCCCTTAGCGGGAGAGTGGGAGAGCAGTACTTC.

The chain links TRBV10-3 to TRBJ1-5; D call uncertain. Per the germline V gene, CDR1 is ENHRY and CDR2 is SYGVKD. Deletions cut 3 bases from V and 3 bases from J, with 12 bases between. The CDR3 is 15 residues long. In DNA form, the CDR3 reads TGTGCCATCAGTGAATATCGGGAGACCAATCAGCCCCAGCATTTT. Translation: CAISEYRETNQPQHF.

The chain recombines TRBV2 with TRBJ2-5, with 9 bases aligning to TRBD1. The J call could be wrong; TRBJ2-7 is a better fit for the DNA end. The CDR3 runs 15 residues. CDR1 SNHLY and CDR2 FYNNEI come from the germline V gene. CDR3 amino acids: CAIYSAGQGPYEQYF. In nucleotides, the CDR3 is TGTGCCATCTATTCGGCGGGACAGGGACCCTACGAGCAGTACTTC.

V usage is TRBV30 and J usage is TRBJ2-5, with 7 bases lining up with TRBD1. TRBJ2-7 explains the end of the DNA better; the J call may be wrong. The CDR3 runs to 12 residues. Germline loops: CDR1 GTSNPN, CDR2 SVGIG (reference sequence). CDR3 nucleotides: TGTGCCTGGAGCGGACAGGACTACGAGCAGTACTTC. Translation: CAWSGQDYEQYF.

J is TRBJ1-2 and V is TRBV6-1, with 8 bases matching TRBD1. The trim removed 4 bases at V and 2 bases at J, leaving 3 bases unmatched. In germline, CDR1 is MNHNS, CDR2 SASEGT. The CDR3 totals 14 residues. As DNA, the CDR3 is TGTGCCAGCAGTGCCCGGACAGGGAACTATGGCTACACCTTC. It yields the protein CASSARTGNYGYTF.

The rearrangement joins TRBV9 to TRBJ1-4; D gene uncertain. This CDR3 region has 16 residues. Germline V gene lookup returns CDR1 SGDLS and CDR2 YYNGEE. Trimming removed 0 bases from V and 0 bases from J, with 9 bases in between. As DNA, the CDR3 is TGTGCCAGCAGCGTAGCAGGCCATACAACTAATGAAAAACTGTTTTTT. As protein: CASSVAGHTTNEKLFF.